This TCR beta chain was identified during a study of radiation and T cells in renal cell carcinoma. Broader study findings: Pretreatment tumor biopsies were lacking, so baseline clonotypes are unknown. In blood, top tumor clones expanded by 2 weeks, shrinking by 4.

Assay used: immunoSEQ multiplex PCR; TCRdb lists only in-frame clones, some missing. The sample yields 120,000 to 150,000 clones, about nine tenths seen once. Noted time point: baseline pretreatment blood. Treatment reported: 15 Gy SBRT to primary tumor, nephrectomy 4 weeks later. After SBRT, blood was collected at 2 and 4 weeks, plus baseline. Clear cell pathology was present in this patient's renal cell carcinoma. To note about this clone: What it recognizes is unknown.

The sequenced sample was blood, obtained from a patient whose treatment included radiotherapy and nephrectomy. The receptor comes from a woman in her 70s with renal cell carcinoma.

The CDR3 DNA reads as TGTGCCACCAGCAGAGATAGGGGGGGCTCGTCTGAAGCTTTCTTT. Residues: CATSRDRGGSSEAFF. The chain joins TRBV15 to TRBJ1-1, with D possibly TRBD1 on 6 matching bases. The ends were cut back, 0 bases at V and 6 bases at J, with 14 bases in the middle. This CDR3 region has 15 residues. The germline V gene has CDR1 LNHNV and CDR2 YYDKDF (reference sequence). Filled out from reference TRBV15 and TRBJ1-1, the complete variable domain reads DAMVIQNPRYQVTQFGKPVTLSCSQTLNHNVMYWYQQKSSQAPKLLFHYYDKDFNNEADTPDNFQSRRPNTSFCFLDIRSPGLGDTAMYLCATSRDRGGSSEAFFGQGTRLTVV.